Each of the 20 T cell receptor beta chains below was sequenced from the same sample in a study of T cell changes during pregnancy in multiple sclerosis. Produced via immunoSEQ multiplex PCR; TCRdb's table is partial and in-frame only. The table lists about 64,000 clones, around 90% of them singletons. The sequenced sample was peripheral blood, obtained in the second trimester of pregnancy. These receptors came from a female donor with multiple sclerosis, enrolled in a pregnancy study.

The chain couples TRBV11-2 to TRBJ2-1; D not certain. There are 13 residues in the CDR3. Germline-derived CDR1 and CDR2 are SGHAT and FQNNGV. The ends were cut back, 1 base at V and 7 bases at J, with 8 bases in the middle. CDR3 nucleotide sequence: TGTGCCAGCAGCTTAGGTGCGATTAATGAGCAGTTCTTC. Amino acids: CASSLGAINEQFF.

V is TRBV2 and J is TRBJ2-6; TRBD1 matches 7 bases. The CDR3 runs 16 residues. V lost 8 bases, J lost 0 bases, and 7 bases stayed unmatched. Germline V gene sequence: CDR1 SNHLY, CDR2 FYNNEI. This chain's CDR3 is CASGPGQPSGANVLTF. The CDR3 nucleotides are TGTGCCAGCGGCCCGGGACAGCCCTCTGGGGCCAACGTCCTGACTTTC.

The rearrangement links TRBV18 to TRBJ1-3, with TRBD1 matching over 7 bases. Germline V CDR1 and CDR2: KGHSH, LQKENI. There are 15 residues in the CDR3. Germline trimming cut 1 base from V and 6 bases from J; bases unmatched to any gene: 6. This chain's CDR3 is CASSPRQGRENTIYF. The CDR3 DNA follows: TGTGCCAGCTCACCACGACAGGGTAGAGAAAACACCATATATTTT.

This chain links TRBV4-2 with TRBJ2-1; 11 bases match TRBD2. Germline V gives CDR1 LGHNA, CDR2 YNFKEQ. Germline trimming cut 0 bases from V and 8 bases from J; bases unmatched to any gene: 9. The CDR3 is 17 residues long. The CDR3 coding sequence is TGTGCCAGCAGCCAAGATCAACTAGCGGGGGAGGTCGATGAGCAGTTCTTC. This sequence encodes CASSQDQLAGEVDEQFF.

The J gene is TRBJ1-4, the V gene TRBV28; D perhaps matches TRBD1 (6 bases). With 8 bases removed from V and 6 bases from J, the gap between germline ends came to 10 bases. The CDR3 spans 12 residues. Germline CDR1 is MDHEN and CDR2 is SYDVKM. For the CDR3, the DNA is TGTGCCAGCGGGGGCAGTGATGAAAAACTGTTTTTT. This translates into CASGGSDEKLFF.

The chain joins TRBV2 to TRBJ2-7; D unresolved. The CDR3 runs 13 residues. Germline V lookup: CDR1 SNHLY, CDR2 FYNNEI. V shed 9 bases and J shed 3 bases, with 15 bases lying between them. The CDR3 reads CASNLYLGYEQYF. The CDR3 bases are TGTGCCAGTAATTTGTATCTAGGCTACGAGCAGTACTTC.

The chain recombines TRBV27 with TRBJ1-5; D remains ambiguous. V was shortened by 3 bases and J by 0 bases, with 12 bases between the two germline ends. CDR3 length: 16 residues. Per the germline V gene, CDR1 is MNHEY and CDR2 is SMNVEV (reference sequence). The CDR3 spells CASSFRRPSSNQPQHF. CDR3 nucleotides: TGTGCCAGCAGTTTCCGGAGACCCTCTAGCAATCAGCCCCAGCATTTT.

This chain joins TRBV2 and TRBJ1-5, with 8 bases matching TRBD1. This CDR3 is built from 14 residues. The germline V gene has CDR1 SNHLY and CDR2 FYNNEI. Germline trimming cut 5 bases from V and 5 bases from J; bases unmatched to any gene: 5. Here the CDR3 reads CASSPDRADQPQHF. The CDR3 coding sequence is TGTGCCAGCAGTCCGGACAGGGCTGATCAGCCCCAGCATTTT.

This clone was detected only once. The chain joins TRBV29-1 to TRBJ1-1, with D uncertain. CDR3 length: 12 amino acids. Germline V gives CDR1 SQVTM, CDR2 ANQGSEA. V gave up 4 bases and J gave up 1 base, with 7 bases separating them. CDR3 bases: TGCAGCGTTGCGAGAACGAACACTGAAGCTTTCTTT. This sequence encodes CSVARTNTEAFF.

The chain joins TRBV5-1 to TRBJ1-2; TRBD1 agrees at 8 bases. The trim removed 5 bases at V and 4 bases at J, leaving 13 bases unmatched. The length of the CDR3 is 16 residues. CDR1 and CDR2 (germline): SGHRS, YFSETQ. DNA for the CDR3: TGCGCCAGCAGAGGGGGGACAGGTTCCGGTAGCTATGGCTACACCTTC. Its translation: CASRGGTGSGSYGYTF.

This chain connects TRBV6-5 to TRBJ2-4; tentative D call: TRBD2 (7 bases). Germline values: CDR1 MNHEY, CDR2 SVGAGI. CDR3 length: 15 amino acids. V dropped 5 bases and J dropped 3 bases, with 14 bases sitting between them. CDR3 bases: TGTGCCAGCAGTCCTTGGGAGGGGGGCAAAAACATTCAGTACTTC. Protein sequence: CASSPWEGGKNIQYF.

This chain links TRBV5-4 with TRBJ2-7, with 8 positions matching TRBD1. The CDR3 has 13 residues. Losses at the gene ends were 5 bases for V and 5 bases for J; bases not matched to a gene: 6. The germline gives CDR1 SGHNT, CDR2 YYREEE (reference sequence). The CDR3 sequence: CASSYQGADEQYF. The CDR3, as DNA: TGTGCCAGCAGTTATCAGGGGGCCGACGAGCAGTACTTC.

The CDR3 DNA reads TGTGCCTGGAGTCTGGCCCACTACGAGCAGTACTTC. Translated: CAWSLAHYEQYF. The rearrangement links TRBV30 to TRBJ2-7, with no clear D. Trimming pared 2 bases from V and 3 bases from J, leaving 8 bases between. Germline-derived CDR1 and CDR2 are GTSNPN and SVGIG (reference sequence). The CDR3 runs to 12 residues.

The table lists this clone with a count of one. The V gene is TRBV5-1, the J gene TRBJ2-5, with TRBD2 matching over 7 bases. The CDR3 is 15 residues long. The V and J ends lost 1 base and 4 bases, in that order; junction bases with no gene match: 7. Germline lookup yields CDR1 SGHRS and CDR2 YFSETQ. The CDR3 nucleotides are TGCGCCAGCAGCTTGTGGGAGGGATTTACAGAGACCCAGTACTTC. Its protein product is CASSLWEGFTETQYF.

V usage is TRBV18 and J usage is TRBJ2-5; 7 bases are shared with TRBD2. Germline V gene sequence: CDR1 KGHSH, CDR2 LQKENI. V was pared by 3 bases and J by 7 bases, with 2 bases of the junction left unmatched. This CDR3 is 12 amino acids long. CDR3 protein: CASSPTGGTQYF. The DNA of the CDR3 is TGTGCCAGCTCACCGACGGGAGGGACCCAGTACTTC.

CDR3 coding DNA: TGTGCCAGCAGCACGCGTGACCGGGACTCGGGCTACACCTTC. This gives the protein CASSTRDRDSGYTF. V gene TRBV9 combines with J gene TRBJ1-2; D possibly corresponds to TRBD1 (5 bases). The CDR3 consists of 14 residues. Germline CDR1 and CDR2: SGDLS and YYNGEE. Between the trimmed V and J ends, which lost 4 bases and 8 bases, there was a span of 18 bases. The full variable domain, completed using reference TRBV9 and TRBJ1-2, is DSGVTQTPKHLITATGQRVTLRCSPRSGDLSVYWYQQSLDQGLQFLIQYYNGEERAKGNILERFSAQQFPDLHSELNLSSLELGDSALYFCASSTRDRDSGYTFGSGTRLTVV.

The rearrangement uses TRBV9 and TRBJ1-4; D may be TRBD1 (6 bases). The length of the CDR3 is 13 residues. Deletions cut 4 bases from V and 10 bases from J, with 14 bases between. From germline, CDR1 is SGDLS and CDR2 YYNGEE. CDR3 sequence reads: CASSLQGFGKLFF. The DNA for the CDR3 is TGTGCCAGCAGCTTACAGGGTTTCGGAAAACTGTTTTTT.

The chain has TRBV9 and TRBJ1-2, with TRBD1 matching over 9 bases. V shed 0 bases and J 3 bases; nucleotides not matched to a gene: 3. CDR1 SGDLS and CDR2 YYNGEE come from the germline V gene. CDR3 length: 15 amino acids. CDR3 region: CASSVGGQGHYGYTF. CDR3 bases: TGTGCCAGCAGCGTAGGGGGACAGGGTCACTATGGCTACACCTTC.

The chain employs TRBV10-3 and TRBJ2-1, with D maybe TRBD2 (6 bases). Trimming left V 11 bases short and J 1 base short, with 15 bases between. CDR1 ENHRY and CDR2 SYGVKD come from the germline V gene. This CDR3 is 14 amino acids long. CDR3 nucleotides: TGTGCCGCGGCGGGACTCTATTCCTACAATGAGCAGTTCTTC. Its translation: CAAAGLYSYNEQFF.

The chain carries TRBV2 and TRBJ1-5; possibly TRBD1 for D (6 bases). CDR1 is SNHLY and CDR2 is FYNNEI in the germline V gene. This CDR3 has 13 amino acids. V was cut by 0 bases and J by 9 bases, with 9 bases left in between. In nucleotides, the CDR3 is TGTGCCAGCAGTGAAGCGCTGGGGGCGCCCCAGCATTTT. This codes for CASSEALGAPQHF.